This T cell receptor beta chain was identified in a study of beta chain features in type 1 diabetes. Note on this clone: Its antigen is not identified.

Germline CDR1 reads LNHDA; CDR2 reads SQIVND (reference sequence). The J segment lost 7 bases and the V segment lost 6 bases, leaving 12 bases of the junction unmatched. CDR3 size: 15 residues. What was sequenced were expressed TCRB transcripts, since all of the isolated RNA had been reverse transcribed. The protocol was immunoSEQ multiplex PCR, while the TCRdb copy is restricted to in-frame clones and leaves out a portion. The sample contains about 360,000 clones, roughly 13% of which appear only once. Study-wide points: Researchers cautioned that cDNA sequencing could over-represent cells with high TCR expression.

This sequence joins TRBV19 and TRBJ1-5; 7 bases fit TRBD1. The source material was naive CD4+ T cells from blood. This clonotype was obtained from a young man in good health. The CDR3 protein is CASRTTGTVLQPQHF. The CDR3 DNA sequence: TGTGCCAGTAGGACGACTGGGACAGTTCTACAGCCCCAGCATTTT.